This TCR beta chain was documented in a study of graft-versus-host responses after intestinal transplantation. Some clones are missing from TCRdb's copy, which holds only in-frame ones; the method was immunoSEQ multiplex PCR. This sample yields some 120,000 clones, of which roughly 92% are seen a single time; approximately 0.22% belongs to the top ten. With regard to this clone: Its target is unknown.

Germline lookup yields CDR1 WNHNN and CDR2 SYGVQD (reference sequence). V was shortened by 4 bases and J by 9 bases, with 12 bases between the two germline ends. The CDR3 length is 12 residues. The chain employs TRBV10-1 and TRBJ1-1, with D perhaps TRBD1 (5 bases). This clonotype was obtained from a human donor who was the organ donor for an intestinal transplant. Here the sequenced sample was unstimulated CD4+ T cells sorted from spleen or lymph node cells, taken before transplant. The CDR3 protein is CASSGIEGQAFF. The DNA for the CDR3 is TGCGCCAGCAGTGGTATTGAGGGGCAAGCTTTCTTT.